This T cell receptor (beta chain) comes out of a study of human T cells and chemical hapten exposure. The time point denotes: patch test 1, 2 weeks after DPC sensitization. Regarding treatment: therapeutic diphenylcyclopropenone sensitization with weekly scalp DPC. Whole blood that had not been fractionated was the source of extracted total RNA. This clonotype was seen at least ten times. TCRdb reprocessed the RACE reads with MiXCR, giving one entry per CDR3 protein. The sample consists of approximately 49,000 distinct CDR3 sequences, approximately 9.1% of them appearing once. CDR1 SNHLY and CDR2 FYNNEI come from the germline V gene. The CDR3 spans 15 residues. Trimming removed 2 bases from V and 5 bases from J; junction bases left unmatched: 7.

Material: whole blood, obtained in connection with sensitization to the hapten diphenylcyclopropenone (DPC). This chain links TRBV2 with TRBJ2-5; 8 positions match TRBD1. This receptor was obtained from a woman aged 50 to 60 with alopecia areata. Some clones in this sample may be carry-over from other donors' samples. The CDR3 spells CASSEQAGGYETQYF. CDR3 in DNA: TGTGCCAGCAGTGAACAGGCAGGGGGCTATGAGACCCAGTACTTC.